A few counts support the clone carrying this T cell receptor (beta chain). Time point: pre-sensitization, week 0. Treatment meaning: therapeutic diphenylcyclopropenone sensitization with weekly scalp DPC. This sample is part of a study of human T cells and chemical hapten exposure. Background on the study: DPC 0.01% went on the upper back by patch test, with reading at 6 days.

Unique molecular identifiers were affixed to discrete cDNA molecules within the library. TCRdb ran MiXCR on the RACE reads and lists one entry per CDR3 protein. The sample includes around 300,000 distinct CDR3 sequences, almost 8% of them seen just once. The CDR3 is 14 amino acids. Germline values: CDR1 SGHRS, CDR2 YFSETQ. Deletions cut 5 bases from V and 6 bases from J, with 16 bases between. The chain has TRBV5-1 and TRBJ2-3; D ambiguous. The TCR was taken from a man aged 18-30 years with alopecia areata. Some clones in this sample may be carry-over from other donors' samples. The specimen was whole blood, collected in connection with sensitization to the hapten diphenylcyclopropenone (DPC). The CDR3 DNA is TGCGCCAGCAGGATAGACAAAGAGGTGGATACGCAGTATTTT. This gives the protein CASRIDKEVDTQYF.